Below are 14 T cell receptor beta chains sequenced from a single sample in a study of T cells after yellow fever vaccination (dated by TCRdb to between 2018 and 2021). The library was made by 5' RACE. Sequencing instrument: Illumina NovaSeq 6000. The public reads were quality trimmed at Q25 with fastp and then assembled into clones with MiXCR by TCRdb, keeping productive beta chains. CDR3 protein sequences are deduplicated, and each keeps its most common genes and DNA. This sample is represented by 300,000 to 350,000 distinct CDR3 sequences; almost 4% of them were singletons. The top ten constitute 20% to 25% of the sample. The sample's treatment or condition label is to be understood as: live attenuated yellow fever vaccine strain. The specimen was PBMCs, collected 5 days after the yellow fever booster vaccination. The receptor source for this set is a young man who received the YFV17D yellow fever vaccine.

This rearrangement joins TRBV4-1 to TRBJ1-5; D unclear. Germline values: CDR1 MGHRA, CDR2 YSYEKL. V was shortened by 0 bases and J by 0 bases, with 9 bases between the two germline ends. The CDR3 is 16 residues long. This CDR3 is CASSQEPGISNQPQHF. Written as DNA, the CDR3 is TGCGCCAGCAGCCAAGAGCCGGGAATTAGCAATCAGCCCCAGCATTTT.

The chain combines TRBV2 with TRBJ1-2; D not resolved. The germline V gene encodes CDR1 SNHLY and CDR2 FYNNEI. The CDR3 is 13 residues long. The V gene lost 5 bases and the J gene lost 0 bases, with 7 bases spanning the gap. The CDR3 nucleotides are TGTGCCAGCAGTATGTTAGCTAACTATGGCTACACCTTC. Translating gives CASSMLANYGYTF.

This clonotype was seen many times. The chain joins TRBV20-1 to TRBJ2-1; 12 nucleotides agree with TRBD2. From germline, CDR1 is DFQATT and CDR2 SNEGSKA (reference sequence). The trim removed 6 bases at V and 1 base at J, leaving 1 base unmatched. The CDR3 spans 14 residues. DNA for the CDR3: TGCAGTGCCACTAGCGGGGGGTCCTACAATGAGCAGTTCTTC. This gives the protein CSATSGGSYNEQFF.

The chain has TRBV29-1 and TRBJ1-3; 11 bases are shared with TRBD1. The V segment lost 4 bases and the J segment 0 bases; nucleotides outside the gene matches: 2. CDR3 length: 15 amino acids. The V gene's germline CDR1 is SQVTM and CDR2 ANQGSEA. The CDR3 loop is CSVGDRGISGNTIYF. The CDR3 nucleotides are TGCAGCGTTGGGGACAGGGGGATCTCTGGAAACACCATATATTTT.

The V and J genes are TRBV6-5 and TRBJ2-7; 10 nucleotides align to TRBD1. The CDR3 consists of 13 residues. The germline CDR1 and CDR2 sequences are MNHEY and SVGAGI. Trimming cost V 6 bases and J 4 bases; bases outside gene matches: 3. The CDR3 spells CASRGQGTYEQYV. DNA for the CDR3: TGTGCCAGCAGGGGACAGGGGACTTACGAGCAGTACGTC.

The table lists this clonotype with a few counts. The genes are TRBV4-2 and TRBJ1-2; 11 nucleotides agree with TRBD1. Germline trimming cut 1 base from V and 6 bases from J; bases unmatched to any gene: 4. The length of the CDR3 is 15 residues. Germline V gives CDR1 LGHNA, CDR2 YNFKEQ. The CDR3 loop is CASSQAGQGENGYTF. CDR3 DNA: TGTGCCAGCAGCCAAGCGGGACAGGGGGAAAATGGCTACACCTTC.

The V gene is TRBV11-1, the J gene TRBJ2-6; D unresolved. The CDR3 consists of 19 residues. V was trimmed by 5 bases and J by 4 bases, leaving 24 bases between them. The germline gives CDR1 SGHAT, CDR2 FQDESV (reference sequence). The CDR3 region is CASSQIHQYTGSGANVLTF. CDR3 DNA: TGTGCCAGCAGCCAAATCCATCAATACACGGGCTCCGGGGCCAACGTCCTGACTTTC. The variable domain in full, completed from reference TRBV11-1 and TRBJ2-6, reads EAEVAQSPRYKITEKSQAVAFWCDPISGHATLYWYRQILGQGPELLVQFQDESVVDDSQLPKDRFSAERLKGVDSTLKIQPAELGDSAMYLCASSQIHQYTGSGANVLTFGAGSRLTVL.

The table lists this clonotype with a few counts. V is TRBV9 and J is TRBJ2-4; D uncertain. V gave up 0 bases and J gave up 7 bases, with 5 bases separating them. The CDR3 is 12 residues long. In germline, CDR1 is SGDLS, CDR2 YYNGEE. Here the CDR3 DNA reads TGTGCCAGCAGCGTAGATCAGAACATTCAGTACTTC. The encoded protein is CASSVDQNIQYF.

The rearrangement links TRBV6-5 to TRBJ2-1; 8 positions match TRBD2. With 7 bases clipped from V and 3 bases from J, the junction kept 8 bases outside the gene matches. There are 15 residues in the CDR3. Per the germline V gene, CDR1 is MNHEY and CDR2 is SVGAGI. The CDR3 DNA reads as TGTGCCAGCAATGAGGGACTAGGGAACTACAATGAGCAGTTCTTC. This codes for CASNEGLGNYNEQFF.

The chain carries TRBV6-2 or TRBV6-3 and TRBJ2-1; the D gene is possibly TRBD1 (5 bases). This CDR3 spans 16 amino acids. Trimming pared 0 bases from V and 6 bases from J, leaving 15 bases between. Germline values: CDR1 MNHEY, CDR2 SVGEGT. CDR3 amino acids: CASSYSLRGPSNEQFF. CDR3 nucleotides: TGTGCCAGCAGTTACTCGCTAAGGGGCCCCTCCAATGAGCAGTTCTTC.

The sample holds a few counts of this clonotype. This chain joins TRBV7-9 and TRBJ2-3, with D perhaps TRBD1 (6 bases). The germline gives CDR1 SEHNR, CDR2 FQNEAQ (reference sequence). CDR3 size: 15 residues. V lost 0 bases to trimming and J lost 2 bases, with 9 bases between them. CDR3 DNA sequence: TGTGCCAGCAGCTTAGCCCAGGGGCCCACAGATACGCAGTATTTT. It specifies CASSLAQGPTDTQYF.

This clonotype was counted many times. The gene calls are TRBV5-5 and TRBJ2-3; the D is unclear. This CDR3 has 16 residues. CDR1 and CDR2 (germline): SGHKS, YYEKEE (reference sequence). The ends were cut back, 4 bases at V and 3 bases at J, with 18 bases in the middle. This CDR3 is CASSPRTYVGTDTQYF. In DNA form, the CDR3 reads TGTGCCAGCAGCCCTCGGACCTACGTGGGTACAGATACGCAGTATTTT.

This clonotype was counted only a few times. This rearrangement joins TRBV15 to TRBJ2-3; no definite D call. Trimming left V 3 bases short and J 0 bases short, with 13 bases between. This CDR3 is 16 amino acids long. Germline CDR1 and CDR2: LNHNV and YYDKDF (reference sequence). CDR3 in DNA: TGTGCCACCAGCAGGACCAGCGTGGGGAGCACAGATACGCAGTATTTT. It translates to CATSRTSVGSTDTQYF.

This clonotype was seen a handful of times. The DNA for the CDR3 is TGTGCCACCAGTGACTCGCGGGGGACGGGGGAGACCCAGTACTTC. It encodes CATSDSRGTGETQYF. V usage is TRBV24-1 and J usage is TRBJ2-5, with 7 bases aligning to TRBD2. The CDR3 has 15 amino acids. From germline, CDR1 is KGHDR and CDR2 SFDVKD. V lost 4 bases, J lost 5 bases, and 9 bases stayed unmatched.